This T cell receptor (beta chain) was sequenced for a study of cytomegalovirus exposure and HLA in healthy donors. Turning to the study itself: When 350 to 500 donors were genotyped, about 81% of them were found to fall in the Caucasian-associated ancestry cluster. Study-wide results and limits: CMV serostatus was the only immune exposure information that was available. A later analysis reportedly found fewer N-insertions in an Asian-associated ancestry cluster than the roughly 700-donor mean. When the data were analyzed later, several of the most significant clusters appeared to be linked to common viral pathogens.

The primer mix had 60 Vbeta and 13 Jbeta primers. The method was immunoSEQ multiplex PCR; TCRdb's version includes in-frame clones alone and lacks a portion of them. Among under 200,000 clones listed, approximately 71% were seen once. CDR3 size: 14 residues. Trimming shortened V by 4 bases and J by 1 base, and 11 bases separated the two germline ends. From germline, CDR1 is PRHDT and CDR2 FYEKMQ (reference sequence). This clone appeared once. As yet, its antigen is unknown. Input material: PBMCs. This chain uses TRBV13 with TRBJ2-7, with D possibly TRBD2 on 6 matching bases. The sequence was collected from a girl under 18 in good health and CMV-seronegative. The CDR3, as DNA: TGTGCCAGCAGCTCCCGGGACTCATCCTACGAGCAGTACTTC. The encoded protein is CASSSRDSSYEQYF.